This T cell receptor (beta chain) was recorded in a study of blood T cell repertoires in COVID-19. On the study more broadly: Whether acute or convalescent, the COVID-19 samples came from the United States, Italy and Spain. PBMCs, B-cell-depleted T cells, or T cells were the source of the cDNA or gDNA that made up the material.

Germline V CDR1 and CDR2: SNHLY, FYNNEI. Trimming cost V 4 bases and J 1 base, with 7 bases left between them. The CDR3 length is 13 residues. Some clones are missing from TCRdb's copy, which holds only in-frame ones; the method was immunoSEQ multiplex PCR. Of fewer than 250,000 clones in the sample, over 80% are singletons; the top ten hold 5% to 7%. The genes are TRBV2 and TRBJ1-2; D remains ambiguous. This receptor was obtained from a woman aged 60-75 years with active or convalescent COVID-19. The sequencing input was peripheral blood. This chain's CDR3 is CASSVSFNYGYTF. The DNA for the CDR3 is TGTGCCAGCAGTGTGTCTTTTAACTATGGCTACACCTTC. The full variable domain, with the rest looked up from reference TRBV2 and TRBJ1-2, is EPEVTQTPSHQVTQMGQEVILRCVPISNHLYFYWYRQILGQKVEFLVSFYNNEISEKSEIFDDQFSVERPDGSNFTLKIRSTKLEDSAMYFCASSVSFNYGYTFGSGTRLTVV.